These T cell receptor beta chains were read from a single sample in a study of early T cells in non-severe SARS-CoV-2 infection. From the 5' RACE reads, TCRdb called clonotypes with MiXCR, one entry per CDR3 protein. The sample has fewer than 75,000 distinct CDR3 sequences, 20% seen once. The sample was whole blood, taken at baseline. All receptors come from an adult who was a healthcare worker with PCR-confirmed SARS-CoV-2 infection or an uninfected control (not recorded which). CDR3s include the opening cysteine and the closing phenylalanine or tryptophan. The order of the fields is D gene, clone size, V gene, J gene, CDR3 DNA, CDR3 protein. D genes are given only for firm matches. Rows may omit the clone size; those that give it use once, few, many or a size class.

d_gene: TRBD1; abundance: -; v_gene: TRBV19; j_gene: TRBJ2-7; CDR3nt: TGTGCCAGTAGTATGGGACAGACCTACGAGCAGTACTTC; CDR3aa: CASSMGQTYEQYF
d_gene: -; abundance: few; v_gene: TRBV9; j_gene: TRBJ2-1; CDR3nt: TGTGCCAGCAGCGTAGCGGACTATACGGGCAATGAGCAGTTCTTC; CDR3aa: CASSVADYTGNEQFF
d_gene: -; abundance: few; v_gene: TRBV12-3/TRBV12-4; j_gene: TRBJ2-3; CDR3nt: TGTGCCAGCAGTCCACCGCTCGGAGTAGATACGCAGTATTTT; CDR3aa: CASSPPLGVDTQYF
d_gene: TRBD1; abundance: few; v_gene: TRBV2; j_gene: TRBJ2-2; CDR3nt: TGTGCCAGCAGACCGACAGGGCGGACCGGGGAGCTGTTTTTT; CDR3aa: CASRPTGRTGELFF
d_gene: -; abundance: few; v_gene: TRBV7-9; j_gene: TRBJ2-1; CDR3nt: TGTGCCAGCAGCTTACCCCTGCGCAATGAGCAGTTCTTC; CDR3aa: CASSLPLRNEQFF
d_gene: -; abundance: many; v_gene: TRBV4-1; j_gene: TRBJ2-1; CDR3nt: TGCGCCAGCAGCCCGAGGCAGGCGGATGAGCAGTTCTTC; CDR3aa: CASSPRQADEQFF
d_gene: -; abundance: once; v_gene: TRBV18; j_gene: TRBJ1-4; CDR3nt: TGTGCCAGCTCACCACCCGGGGCGGGAGAAAAACTGTTTTTT; CDR3aa: CASSPPGAGEKLFF
d_gene: -; abundance: many; v_gene: TRBV29-1; j_gene: TRBJ1-2; CDR3nt: TGCAGCGTTGAAGAGGGGGGCAGGGAGTATGGCTACACCTTC; CDR3aa: CSVEEGGREYGYTF
d_gene: -; abundance: -; v_gene: TRBV11-3; j_gene: TRBJ2-3; CDR3nt: TGTGCCAGCAGCTTAGGCTCGGGACGGACGCAGTATTTT; CDR3aa: CASSLGSGRTQYF
d_gene: TRBD2; abundance: -; v_gene: TRBV2; j_gene: TRBJ2-3; CDR3nt: TGTGCCAGCAGAGCGGGGATGGCCCCAGATACGCAGTATTTT; CDR3aa: CASRAGMAPDTQYF
d_gene: TRBD1; abundance: -; v_gene: TRBV11-2; j_gene: TRBJ2-4; CDR3nt: TGTGCCAGCAGCCGGGACAGGGATAACATTCAGTACTTC; CDR3aa: CASSRDRDNIQYF
d_gene: TRBD1; abundance: -; v_gene: TRBV4-1; j_gene: TRBJ1-6; CDR3nt: TGCGCCAGCAGCCTGGACAGGCGAAATTCACCCCTCCACTTT; CDR3aa: CASSLDRRNSPLHF
d_gene: TRBD1; abundance: -; v_gene: TRBV7-2; j_gene: TRBJ2-3; CDR3nt: TGTGCCAGCAGCTCAGGGGGCCTCACAGATACGCAGTATTTT; CDR3aa: CASSSGGLTDTQYF
d_gene: TRBD2; abundance: -; v_gene: TRBV10-2; j_gene: TRBJ2-2; CDR3nt: TGCGCCAGCAGTGACGCGGGGGGGCTAACCGGGGAGCTGTTTTTT; CDR3aa: CASSDAGGLTGELFF
d_gene: -; abundance: few; v_gene: TRBV18; j_gene: TRBJ1-2; CDR3nt: TGTGCCAGCGCAAAGGGCAGCTATGGCTACACCTTC; CDR3aa: CASAKGSYGYTF
d_gene: TRBD2; abundance: -; v_gene: TRBV2; j_gene: TRBJ2-5; CDR3nt: TGTGCCAGCACCCCTGGCGGACTAGTGGAGACCCAGTACTTC; CDR3aa: CASTPGGLVETQYF
d_gene: -; abundance: -; v_gene: TRBV12-3/TRBV12-4; j_gene: TRBJ1-2; CDR3nt: TGTGCCAGCTCCTCAGGGGCGCATCCAGGTGGCTACACCTTC; CDR3aa: CASSSGAHPGGYTF
d_gene: TRBD2; abundance: -; v_gene: TRBV20-1; j_gene: TRBJ2-5; CDR3nt: TGCAGTGCGACTGGACTAGCGGGGGGATTCCAAGAGACCCAGTACTTC; CDR3aa: CSATGLAGGFQETQYF
d_gene: -; abundance: -; v_gene: TRBV24-1; j_gene: TRBJ2-3; CDR3nt: TGTGCCACCAGTGATCCACCCCAAAGCGGACAGGGAGGGGACACAGATACGCAGTATTTT; CDR3aa: CATSDPPQSGQGGDTDTQYF
d_gene: -; abundance: many; v_gene: TRBV29-1; j_gene: TRBJ1-4; CDR3nt: TGCAGCGTTGCGGGTGCAGTAGAAGAAAAACTGTTTTTT; CDR3aa: CSVAGAVEEKLFF
d_gene: TRBD2; abundance: many; v_gene: TRBV3-1; j_gene: TRBJ2-5; CDR3nt: TGTGCCAGCGGGACTAGCGGGGGGGTAGTGGAGACCCAGTACTTC; CDR3aa: CASGTSGGVVETQYF
d_gene: TRBD1; abundance: -; v_gene: TRBV27; j_gene: TRBJ1-4; CDR3nt: TGTGCCAGCAGTCACGGACAGGTGGAGACTCTGTTTTTT; CDR3aa: CASSHGQVETLFF
d_gene: -; abundance: many; v_gene: TRBV5-1; j_gene: TRBJ2-2; CDR3nt: TGCGCCAGCAGCCCCCTCAGGGGGGGAGGGGCCGGGGAGCTGTTTTTT; CDR3aa: CASSPLRGGGAGELFF